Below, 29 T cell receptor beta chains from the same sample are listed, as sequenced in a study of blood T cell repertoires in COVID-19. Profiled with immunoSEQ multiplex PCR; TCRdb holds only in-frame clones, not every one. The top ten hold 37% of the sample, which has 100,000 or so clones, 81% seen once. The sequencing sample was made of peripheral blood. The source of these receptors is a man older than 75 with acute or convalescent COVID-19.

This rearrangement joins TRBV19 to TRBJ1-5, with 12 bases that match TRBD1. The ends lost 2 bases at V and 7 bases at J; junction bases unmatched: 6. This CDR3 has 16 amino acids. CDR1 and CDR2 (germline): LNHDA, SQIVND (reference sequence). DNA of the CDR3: TGTGCCAGTAGTATACAGGGACAGGGGGCTTGGCAGCCCCAGCATTTT. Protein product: CASSIQGQGAWQPQHF.

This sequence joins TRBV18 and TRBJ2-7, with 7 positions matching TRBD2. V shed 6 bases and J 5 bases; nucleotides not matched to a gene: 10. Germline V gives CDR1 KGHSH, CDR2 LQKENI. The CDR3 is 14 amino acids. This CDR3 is CASSSLAAAHEQYF. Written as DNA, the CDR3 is TGTGCCAGCTCGAGCCTAGCGGCCGCCCACGAGCAGTACTTC. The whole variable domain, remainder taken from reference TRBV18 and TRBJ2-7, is NAGVMQNPRHLVRRRGQEARLRCSPMKGHSHVYWYRQLPEEGLKFMVYLQKENIIDESGMPKERFSAEFPKEGPSILRIQQVVRGDSAAYFCASSSLAAAHEQYFGPGTRLTVT.

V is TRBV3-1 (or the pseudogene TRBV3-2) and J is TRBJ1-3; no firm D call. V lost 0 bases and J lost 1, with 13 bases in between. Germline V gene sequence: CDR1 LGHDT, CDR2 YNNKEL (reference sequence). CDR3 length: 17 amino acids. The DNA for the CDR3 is TGTGCCAGCAGCCAAGATTTAACACGAACGTCTGGAAACACCATATATTTT. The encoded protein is CASSQDLTRTSGNTIYF.

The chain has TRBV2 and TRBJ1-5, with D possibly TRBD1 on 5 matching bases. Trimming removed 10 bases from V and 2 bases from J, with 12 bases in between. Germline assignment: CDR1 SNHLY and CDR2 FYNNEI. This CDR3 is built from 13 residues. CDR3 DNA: TGTGCCACCGCTGGGGCTGGCAATCAGCCCCAGCATTTT. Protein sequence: CATAGAGNQPQHF.

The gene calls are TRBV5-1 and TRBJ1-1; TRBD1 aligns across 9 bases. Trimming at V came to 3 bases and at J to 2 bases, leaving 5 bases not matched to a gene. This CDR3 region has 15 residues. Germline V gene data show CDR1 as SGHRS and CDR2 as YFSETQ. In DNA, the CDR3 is TGCGCCAGCAGCTCTGGGACAGGGCACAACACTGAAGCTTTCTTT. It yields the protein CASSSGTGHNTEAFF.

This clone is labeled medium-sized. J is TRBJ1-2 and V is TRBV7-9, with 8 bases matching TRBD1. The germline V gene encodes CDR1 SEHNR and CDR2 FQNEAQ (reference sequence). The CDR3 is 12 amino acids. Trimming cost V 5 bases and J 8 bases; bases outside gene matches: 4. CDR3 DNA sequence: TGTGCCAGCAGCGTAGGACAGGGCGGCTACACCTTC. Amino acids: CASSVGQGGYTF.

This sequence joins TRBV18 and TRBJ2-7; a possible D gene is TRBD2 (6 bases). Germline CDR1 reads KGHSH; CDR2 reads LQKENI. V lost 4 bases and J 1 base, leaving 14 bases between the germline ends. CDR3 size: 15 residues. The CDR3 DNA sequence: TGTGCCAGCTCACGTTTAGCGGACCAATCCTACGAGCAGTACTTC. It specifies CASSRLADQSYEQYF.

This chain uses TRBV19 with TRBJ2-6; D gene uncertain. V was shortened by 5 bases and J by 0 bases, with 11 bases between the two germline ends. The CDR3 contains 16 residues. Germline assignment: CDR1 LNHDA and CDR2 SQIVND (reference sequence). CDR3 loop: CASSGRLSSGANVLTF. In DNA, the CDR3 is TGTGCCAGTAGTGGTAGACTTAGCTCTGGGGCCAACGTCCTGACTTTC. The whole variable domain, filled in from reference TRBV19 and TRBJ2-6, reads DGGITQSPKYLFRKEGQNVTLSCEQNLNHDAMYWYRQDPGQGLRLIYYSQIVNDFQKGDIAEGYSVSREKKESFPLTVTSAQKNPTAFYLCASSGRLSSGANVLTFGAGSRLTVL.

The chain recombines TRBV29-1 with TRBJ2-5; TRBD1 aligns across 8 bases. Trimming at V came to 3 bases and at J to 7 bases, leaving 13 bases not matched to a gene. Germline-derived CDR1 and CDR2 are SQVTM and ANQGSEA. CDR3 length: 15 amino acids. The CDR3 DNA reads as TGCAGCGTTGAGGGAGACAGGGGAAGGCTGGGGACCCAGTACTTC. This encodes CSVEGDRGRLGTQYF.

This CDR3 reads CASSEASNSYEQYF. The CDR3 nucleotides are TGTGCCAGCAGTGAAGCCAGTAACTCCTACGAGCAGTACTTC. The genes are TRBV6-1 and TRBJ2-7; unclear D gene. This CDR3 is 14 amino acids long. Germline CDR1 and CDR2: MNHNS and SASEGT. The V end lost 0 bases, the J end lost 0 bases, and 6 bases lay between the germline ends.

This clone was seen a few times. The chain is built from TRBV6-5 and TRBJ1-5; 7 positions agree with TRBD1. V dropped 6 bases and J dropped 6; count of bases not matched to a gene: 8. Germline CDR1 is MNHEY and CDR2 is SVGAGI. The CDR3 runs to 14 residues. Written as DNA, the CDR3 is TGTGCCAGCAGACAAAGACAGGGAAGTCAGCCCCAGCATTTT. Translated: CASRQRQGSQPQHF.

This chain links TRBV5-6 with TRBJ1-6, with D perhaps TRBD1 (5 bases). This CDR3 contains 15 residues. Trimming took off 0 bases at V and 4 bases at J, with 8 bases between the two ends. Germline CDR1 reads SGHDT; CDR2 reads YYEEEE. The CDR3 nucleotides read TGTGCCAGCAGCTTGGATCAGGGATATAATTCACCCCTCCACTTT. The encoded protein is CASSLDQGYNSPLHF.

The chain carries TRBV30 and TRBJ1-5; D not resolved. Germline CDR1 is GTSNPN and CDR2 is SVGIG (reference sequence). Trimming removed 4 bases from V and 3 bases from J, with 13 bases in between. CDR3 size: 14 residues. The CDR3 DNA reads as TGTGCCTGGAAAGGTAATAGCAACAATCAGCCCCAGCATTTT. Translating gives CAWKGNSNNQPQHF.

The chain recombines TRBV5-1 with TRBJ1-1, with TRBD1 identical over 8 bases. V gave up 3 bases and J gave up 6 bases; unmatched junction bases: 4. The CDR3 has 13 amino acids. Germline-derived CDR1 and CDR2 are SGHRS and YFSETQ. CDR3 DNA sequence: TGCGCCAGCAGCTCTGGACAGGGATCTGAAGCTTTCTTT. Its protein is CASSSGQGSEAFF.

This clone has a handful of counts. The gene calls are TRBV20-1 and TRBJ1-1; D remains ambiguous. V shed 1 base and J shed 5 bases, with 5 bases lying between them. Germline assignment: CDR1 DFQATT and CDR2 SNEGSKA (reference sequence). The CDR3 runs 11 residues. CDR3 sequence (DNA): TGCAGTGCTAGAGTTCGTACTGAAGCTTTCTTT. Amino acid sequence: CSARVRTEAFF.

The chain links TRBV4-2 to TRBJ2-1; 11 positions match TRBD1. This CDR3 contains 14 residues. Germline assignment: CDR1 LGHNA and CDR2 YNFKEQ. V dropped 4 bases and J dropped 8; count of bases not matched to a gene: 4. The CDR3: CASSPWGQGDEQFF. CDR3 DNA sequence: TGTGCCAGCAGCCCATGGGGACAGGGGGATGAGCAGTTCTTC.

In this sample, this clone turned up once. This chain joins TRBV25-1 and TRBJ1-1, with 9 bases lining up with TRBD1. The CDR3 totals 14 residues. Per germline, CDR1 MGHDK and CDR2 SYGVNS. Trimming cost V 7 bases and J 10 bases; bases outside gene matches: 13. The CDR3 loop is CASISQGAGVGAFF. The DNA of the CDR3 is TGTGCCAGCATCTCACAGGGGGCAGGGGTTGGAGCTTTCTTT.

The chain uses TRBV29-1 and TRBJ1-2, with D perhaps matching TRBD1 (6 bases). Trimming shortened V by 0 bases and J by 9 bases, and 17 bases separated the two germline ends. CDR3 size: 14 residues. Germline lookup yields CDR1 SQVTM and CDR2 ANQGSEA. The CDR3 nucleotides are TGCAGCGTTGAAGATGGAATGGGGGGGCATAGCTACACCTTC. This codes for CSVEDGMGGHSYTF.

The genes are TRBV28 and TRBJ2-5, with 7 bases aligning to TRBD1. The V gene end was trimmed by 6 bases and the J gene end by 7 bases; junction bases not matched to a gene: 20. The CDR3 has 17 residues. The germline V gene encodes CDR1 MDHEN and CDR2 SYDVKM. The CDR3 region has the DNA TGTGCCAGCAGGTCACAGGGGCCCCGACCCAGTACTCCGACCCAGTACTTC. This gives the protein CASRSQGPRPSTPTQYF.

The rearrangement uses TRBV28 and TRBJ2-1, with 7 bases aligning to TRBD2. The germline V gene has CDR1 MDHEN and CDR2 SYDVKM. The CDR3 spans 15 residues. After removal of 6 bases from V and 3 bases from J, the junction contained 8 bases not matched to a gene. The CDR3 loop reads CASSVTSGGYNEQFF. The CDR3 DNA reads TGTGCCAGCAGCGTCACCTCGGGGGGCTACAATGAGCAGTTCTTC.

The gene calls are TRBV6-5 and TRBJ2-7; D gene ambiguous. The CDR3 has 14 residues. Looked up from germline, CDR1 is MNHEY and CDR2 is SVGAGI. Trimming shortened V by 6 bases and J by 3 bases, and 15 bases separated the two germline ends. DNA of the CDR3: TGTGCCAGCAGATTCTTATCCAACAGCTACGAGCAGTACTTC. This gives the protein CASRFLSNSYEQYF.

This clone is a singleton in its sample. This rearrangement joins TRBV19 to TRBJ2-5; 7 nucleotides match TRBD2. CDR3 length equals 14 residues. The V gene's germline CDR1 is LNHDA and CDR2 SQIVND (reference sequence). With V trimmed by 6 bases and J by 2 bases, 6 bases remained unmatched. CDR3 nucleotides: TGTGCCAGTAGGGAGCTCGGGGGGCAAGAGACCCAGTACTTC. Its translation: CASRELGGQETQYF.

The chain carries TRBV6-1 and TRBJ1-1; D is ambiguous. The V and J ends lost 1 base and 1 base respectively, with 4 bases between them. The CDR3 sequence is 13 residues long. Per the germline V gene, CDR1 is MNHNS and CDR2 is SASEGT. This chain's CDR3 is CASSEEQNTEAFF. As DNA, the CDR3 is TGTGCCAGCAGTGAAGAACAGAACACTGAAGCTTTCTTT.

The CDR3: CASSNTYVHEQYF. CDR3 nucleotides: TGTGCCAGCAGTAACACGTACGTCCACGAGCAGTACTTC. J is TRBJ2-7 and V is TRBV28; D ambiguous. V lost 5 bases to trimming and J lost 5 bases, with 13 bases between them. The V gene's germline CDR1 is MDHEN and CDR2 SYDVKM. This CDR3 is built from 13 residues.

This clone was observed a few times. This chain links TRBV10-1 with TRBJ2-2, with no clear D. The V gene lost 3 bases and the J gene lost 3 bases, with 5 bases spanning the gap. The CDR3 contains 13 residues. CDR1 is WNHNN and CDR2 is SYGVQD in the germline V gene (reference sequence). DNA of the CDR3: TGCGCCAGCAGTGACCCGTACACCGGGGAGCTGTTTTTT. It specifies CASSDPYTGELFF.

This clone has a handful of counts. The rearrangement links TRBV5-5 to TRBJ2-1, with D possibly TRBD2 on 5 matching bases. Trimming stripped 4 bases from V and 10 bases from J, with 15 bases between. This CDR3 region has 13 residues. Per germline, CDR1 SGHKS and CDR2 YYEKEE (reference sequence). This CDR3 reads CASSLGETREQFF. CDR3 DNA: TGTGCCAGCAGCCTCGGGGAAACCAGGGAGCAGTTCTTC.

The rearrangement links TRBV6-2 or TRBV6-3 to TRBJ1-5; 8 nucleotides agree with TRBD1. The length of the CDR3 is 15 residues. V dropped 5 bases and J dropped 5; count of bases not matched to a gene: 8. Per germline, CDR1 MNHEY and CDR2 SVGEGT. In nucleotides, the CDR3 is TGTGCCAGCAGTCCCCTGGACAGGGCTGATCAGCCCCAGCATTTT. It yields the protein CASSPLDRADQPQHF.

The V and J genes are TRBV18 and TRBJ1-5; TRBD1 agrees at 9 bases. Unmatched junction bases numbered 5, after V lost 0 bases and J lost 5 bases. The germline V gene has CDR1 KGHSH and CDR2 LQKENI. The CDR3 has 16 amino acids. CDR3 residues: CASSPPDRGGYQPQHF. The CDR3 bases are TGTGCCAGCTCACCACCGGACAGGGGAGGTTATCAGCCCCAGCATTTT.

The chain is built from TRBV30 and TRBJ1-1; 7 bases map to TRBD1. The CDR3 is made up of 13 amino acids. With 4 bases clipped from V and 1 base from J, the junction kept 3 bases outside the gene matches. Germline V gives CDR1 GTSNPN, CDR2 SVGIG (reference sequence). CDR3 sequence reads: CAWKNRGNTEAFF. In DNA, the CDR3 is TGTGCCTGGAAAAACAGGGGGAACACTGAAGCTTTCTTT.